This T cell receptor (beta chain) was profiled in a study of T cell responses to AZD1222 COVID-19 vaccine. General study results and limits: Nearly half of the spike-specific TCRs reportedly recognize variant regions that carry no mutations.

CDR3 size: 11 residues. Trimming took off 6 bases at V and 4 bases at J, with 6 bases between the two ends. Assay used: immunoSEQ multiplex PCR; TCRdb lists only in-frame clones, some missing. The sample shows roughly 120,000 clones, about 86% of them seen only once. Note on this clone: The antigen remains undetermined. Distinct nucleotide sequences in the sample also encode this CDR3.

The sequenced sample was peripheral blood, obtained on day 0 of AZD1222 vaccination. The sequence came from an adult in good health. V and J are TRBV12-3 or TRBV12-4 and TRBJ2-5; weak D call: TRBD2 (5 bases). CDR3 amino acids: CASSRGETQYF. CDR3 in DNA: TGTGCCAGCAGCCGGGGAGAGACCCAGTACTTC.